This T cell receptor beta chain was recovered during a study of T cell changes during pregnancy in multiple sclerosis. The J segment lost 2 bases and the V segment lost 3 bases, leaving 8 bases of the junction unmatched. Germline lookup yields CDR1 SGDLS and CDR2 YYNGEE. CDR3 length equals 16 residues. Measured with immunoSEQ multiplex PCR; TCRdb has only the in-frame clones, and not every one. Seen here are around 40,000 clones, over 80% observed once, and the top ten hold about 0.43%. V usage is TRBV9 and J usage is TRBJ2-7; 10 bases line up with TRBD1. The source of this sequence is a female donor in good health, enrolled as a control in a pregnancy study. The sequencing used CD4+ T cells from peripheral blood mononuclear cells, collected in the third trimester of pregnancy. The CDR3 is CASSERPGQGTYEQYF. CDR3 DNA: TGTGCCAGCAGCGAGCGACCGGGACAGGGGACCTACGAGCAGTACTTC.